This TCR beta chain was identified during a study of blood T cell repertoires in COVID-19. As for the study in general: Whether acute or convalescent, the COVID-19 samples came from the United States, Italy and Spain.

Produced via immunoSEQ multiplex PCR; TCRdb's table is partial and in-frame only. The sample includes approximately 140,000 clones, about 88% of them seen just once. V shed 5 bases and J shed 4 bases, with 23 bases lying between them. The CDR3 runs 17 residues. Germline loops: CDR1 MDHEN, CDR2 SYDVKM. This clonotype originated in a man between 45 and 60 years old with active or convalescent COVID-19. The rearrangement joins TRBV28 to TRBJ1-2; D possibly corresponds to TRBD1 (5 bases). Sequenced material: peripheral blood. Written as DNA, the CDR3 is TGTGCCAGCAGTGATAACCTCCAGGGTCTACTCGGCTATGGCTACACCTTC. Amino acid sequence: CASSDNLQGLLGYGYTF.